Listed below are T cell receptor beta chains from one sample, sequenced in a study of OX40 agonist ivuxolimab in advanced cancers. Clones were sequenced by immunoSEQ multiplex PCR, and TCRdb holds only the in-frame ones, with some missing. The sample lists under 50,000 clones, 75% to 90% occurring once. The material sequenced was CD4+ or CD8+ T cells sorted from blood, taken in a trial of the OX40 agonist ivuxolimab. These receptors were collected from an adult with an advanced solid tumor such as melanoma, head and neck, liver or kidney cancer. CDR3s include the opening cysteine and the closing phenylalanine or tryptophan. The D gene is left open where the match is weak. Some rows have no size entry. The others give once, few or many, or a class for an expanded clone.

TRBJ2-6,.,TRBV6-4,.,TGTGCCAGCAGTGCCCAGGGTTCGGGGGCCAACGTCCTGACTTTC,CASSAQGSGANVLTF
TRBJ1-2,.,TRBV5-4,.,TGTGCCAGCAGCTTGTTTTCGGGGGGCGATCGCTATGGCTACACCTTC,CASSLFSGGDRYGYTF
TRBJ2-5,TRBD2,TRBV19,.,TGTGCCAGTAGTATAGGGACTAGCGGGAGGGAGACCCAGTACTTC,CASSIGTSGRETQYF
TRBJ2-7,TRBD1,TRBV11-2,.,TGTGCCAGCAGCCCCGGGACAGGGAGGTTGCTTGGCGACGAGCAGTACTTC,CASSPGTGRLLGDEQYF
TRBJ2-6,.,TRBV30,.,TGTGCCTGGAGTGTAGGTCAACCAGGGGCCAACGTCCTGACTTTC,CAWSVGQPGANVLTF
TRBJ2-7,.,TRBV13,.,TGTGCCAGCAGCCCCACGGGGAGCTCCTACGAGCAGTACTTC,CASSPTGSSYEQYF
TRBJ1-1,.,TRBV5-1,.,TGCGCCAGCAGCTTCGCCCGAGGATCGAACACTGAAGCTTTCTTT,CASSFARGSNTEAFF
TRBJ2-7,TRBD2,TRBV7-3,.,TGTGCCAGCAGCTTACAAGCGGGGGGGCGCTACGAGCAGTACTTC,CASSLQAGGRYEQYF
TRBJ1-4,TRBD1,TRBV10-3,.,TGTGCCATCAGTCTGGGACAGTCAACTAATGAAAAACTGTTTTTT,CAISLGQSTNEKLFF
TRBJ2-1,TRBD2,TRBV6-6,.,TGTGCCAGCAAACCACAGCGGGGCGATGGGGATGAGCAGTTCTTC,CASKPQRGDGDEQFF
TRBJ2-7,.,TRBV19,.,TGTGCCAGTAGTATGGGCGGTGACGAGCAGTACTTC,CASSMGGDEQYF
TRBJ1-1,.,TRBV28,.,TGTGCCACCAGGGAGGGGAGGAGCACTGAAGCTTTCTTT,CATREGRSTEAFF
TRBJ1-1,.,TRBV11-2,.,TGTGCCAGCAGCTTAAGACCAGGGGAGGGACGGAACACTGAAGCTTTCTTT,CASSLRPGEGRNTEAFF
TRBJ1-4,TRBD1,TRBV6-1,few,TGTGCCAGCAGTGAAAGCGGGACCGGGACAGGGGATGAAAAACTGTTTTTT,CASSESGTGTGDEKLFF
TRBJ2-5,TRBD2,TRBV2,.,TGTGCCAGCAGTGCGGGGGGGGAGACCCAGTACTTC,CASSAGGETQYF
TRBJ1-5,.,TRBV19,.,TGTGCCAGTAGTATTAGGCAGAACAATCAGCCCCAGCATTTT,CASSIRQNNQPQHF
TRBJ2-3,TRBD1,TRBV18,.,TGTGCCAGCTCACCATCGGACAGGGGGCTCGATACGCAGTATTTT,CASSPSDRGLDTQYF
TRBJ2-3,.,TRBV4-2,.,TGTGCCAGCAACCAAGTGACAGGAAAAGGAACAGATACGCAGTATTTT,CASNQVTGKGTDTQYF
TRBJ2-5,TRBD2,TRBV4-2,.,TGTGCCAGCAGCCAAGTGGCTAGCGGGAGCCTGTACCAAGAGACCCAGTACTTC,CASSQVASGSLYQETQYF
TRBJ1-4,TRBD1,TRBV28,.,TGTGCCAGCAGACCCCTTCGGACAGGGAGGGGCTTTAATGAAAAACTGTTTTTT,CASRPLRTGRGFNEKLFF
TRBJ1-4,TRBD1,TRBV5-1,.,TGCGCCAGCAGCCCGATCGACAGGGAAGATGAAAAACTGTTTTTT,CASSPIDREDEKLFF
TRBJ2-5,TRBD2,TRBV10-1,.,TGCGCCAGCAGTGAGTCTGGCGGTAGCGGGAGTGGGGAGACCCAGTACTTC,CASSESGGSGSGETQYF
TRBJ1-1,TRBD1,TRBV6-1,.,TGTGCCAGCAGTCCATGGGACAGGGACTACACTGAAGCTTTCTTT,CASSPWDRDYTEAFF
TRBJ1-2,TRBD1,TRBV29-1,.,TGCAGCGTTGAAGGCGGGACAGATGGCTACACCTTC,CSVEGGTDGYTF
TRBJ1-1,.,TRBV4-1,.,TGCGCCAGCAGCCCGGACAGCAAACCCAACACTGAAGCTTTCTTT,CASSPDSKPNTEAFF
TRBJ2-3,TRBD1,TRBV29-1,.,TGCAGCGTGTCGCCCGGGACAGGATTAACAGATACGCAGTATTTT,CSVSPGTGLTDTQYF
TRBJ2-1,.,TRBV2,once,TGTGCCAGGTCTAACTCCTACAATGAGCAGTTCTTC,CARSNSYNEQFF
TRBJ2-1,TRBD2,TRBV29-1,.,TGCAGCGTTTTCGCAACCCTAGCGGGAAGCTACAATGAGCAGTTCTTC,CSVFATLAGSYNEQFF
TRBJ2-3,.,TRBV4-2,.,TGTGCCAGCAGCCAAGATCCTGTGGACACAGATACGCAGTATTTT,CASSQDPVDTDTQYF
TRBJ2-2,.,TRBV5-1,.,TGCGCCAGCAGCCCAGGGGGGGACACCGGGGAGCTGTTTTTT,CASSPGGDTGELFF
TRBJ2-2,TRBD1,TRBV6-1,.,TGTGCCAGCAGGAGGGGACAGGGGGCTTCCGGGGAGCTGTTTTTT,CASRRGQGASGELFF
TRBJ1-2,.,TRBV18,.,TGTGCCAGCTCACCGGCTGAATATGGCTACACCTTC,CASSPAEYGYTF
TRBJ2-5,TRBD1,TRBV4-1,.,TGCGCCAGCAGCCAAGATGCAGGGGGCGGGGAGACCCAGTACTTC,CASSQDAGGGETQYF
TRBJ1-1,.,TRBV19,once,TGTGCCAGTATTGAGGGTTTCGGGAACACTGAAGCTTTCTTT,CASIEGFGNTEAFF
TRBJ1-5,.,TRBV5-1,few,TGCGCCAGCAGCTTGGAAGGGCCCAATCAGCCCCAGCATTTT,CASSLEGPNQPQHF
TRBJ2-7,TRBD2,TRBV19,.,TGTGCCAGTAGTATATACGCTAGCGGCGGCTACGAGCAGTACTTC,CASSIYASGGYEQYF
TRBJ2-3,.,TRBV19,.,TGTGCCAGTACCCCGGGGTACACAGATACGCAGTATTTT,CASTPGYTDTQYF
TRBJ1-4,.,TRBV5-1,.,TGCGCCAGCAGCCCTTCACTGACAACTAATGAAAAACTGTTTTTT,CASSPSLTTNEKLFF
TRBJ2-5,.,TRBV7-2,.,TGTGCCTCCTCGGAGGGGGAGACCCAGTACTTC,CASSEGETQYF
TRBJ2-3,.,TRBV5-1,.,TGCGCCAGCAGCTTAGGCAGCACAGATACGCAGTATTTT,CASSLGSTDTQYF
TRBJ1-1,.,TRBV6-6,.,TGTGCCAGCAGTAAACAGGGGAACACTGAAGCTTTCTTT,CASSKQGNTEAFF
TRBJ2-7,TRBD2,TRBV2,.,TGTGCCAGCAGTGAGCGGAGCGGGGGGACCTACGAGCAGTACTTC,CASSERSGGTYEQYF
TRBJ2-7,.,TRBV30,.,TGTGCCTGGAAGGCGGATTACGAGCAGTACTTC,CAWKADYEQYF
TRBJ2-7,.,TRBV11-3,.,TGTGCCAGCAGCTCGCCCCCAAGCTTTCTTCCCTACGAGCAGTACTTC,CASSSPPSFLPYEQYF
TRBJ2-1,.,TRBV7-9,few,TGTGCCAGCAGCTTTTGGGGCAATGAGCAGTTCTTC,CASSFWGNEQFF
TRBJ2-7,.,TRBV5-1,.,TGCGCCAGCAGCTCAGGACGCAGGGAGTACGAGCAGTACTTC,CASSSGRREYEQYF
TRBJ1-1,.,TRBV11-1,.,TGTGCCAGCAGCTTTAACGGGAACACTGAAGCTTTCTTT,CASSFNGNTEAFF
TRBJ1-6,TRBD1,TRBV5-4,.,TGTGCCAGCAGCGGGGGAGACAGGGGGAATAATTCACCCCTCCACTTT,CASSGGDRGNNSPLHF
TRBJ1-4,.,TRBV7-2,.,TGTGCCAGCAGCCCTGACAGCCATCCTGCTAATGAAAAACTGTTTTTT,CASSPDSHPANEKLFF
TRBJ2-3,.,TRBV28,.,TGTGCCAGCAGTAAGTGGCTAGCCCTCACAGATACGCAGTATTTT,CASSKWLALTDTQYF
TRBJ2-2,.,TRBV6-4,.,TGTGCCAGCAGTGAACAGGGAAGCACCGGGGAGCTGTTTTTT,CASSEQGSTGELFF
TRBJ1-1,.,TRBV5-1,.,TGCGCCAGCAGCCCCATGGGCCTTGAAGCTTTCTTT,CASSPMGLEAFF
TRBJ1-1,.,TRBV2,once,TGTGCCAGCACCGGACTCGATTACGGAGCTTTCTTT,CASTGLDYGAFF
TRBJ2-3,.,TRBV2,.,TGTGCCAGCAGGACGGACCCACAGGATACGCAGTATTTT,CASRTDPQDTQYF
TRBJ2-7,.,TRBV9,.,TGTGCCAGCAGCGTAGATGCTCAGGGGACCTACGAGCAGTACTTC,CASSVDAQGTYEQYF